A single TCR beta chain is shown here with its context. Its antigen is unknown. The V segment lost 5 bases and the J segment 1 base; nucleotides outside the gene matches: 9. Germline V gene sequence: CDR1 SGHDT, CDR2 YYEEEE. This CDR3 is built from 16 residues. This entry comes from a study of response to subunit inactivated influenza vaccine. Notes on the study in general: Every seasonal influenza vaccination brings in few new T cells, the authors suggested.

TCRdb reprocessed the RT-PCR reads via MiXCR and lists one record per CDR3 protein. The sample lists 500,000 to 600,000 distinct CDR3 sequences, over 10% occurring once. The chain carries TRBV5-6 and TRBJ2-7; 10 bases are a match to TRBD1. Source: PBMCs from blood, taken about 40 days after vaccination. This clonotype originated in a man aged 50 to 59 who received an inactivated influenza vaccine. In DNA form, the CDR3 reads TGTGCCAGCAGTCCGACGACAGGGGGCTTTTCCTACGAGCAGTACTTC. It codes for CASSPTTGGFSYEQYF. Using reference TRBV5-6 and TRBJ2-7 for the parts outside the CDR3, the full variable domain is DAGVTQSPTHLIKTRGQQVTLRCSPKSGHDTVSWYQQALGQGPQFIFQYYEEEERQRGNFPDRFSGHQFPNYSSELNVNALLLGDSALYLCASSPTTGGFSYEQYFGPGTRLTVT.